The entry below describes one T cell receptor (beta chain). Vbeta (60) and Jbeta (13) primers were used in the PCR. Some clones are missing from TCRdb's copy, which holds only in-frame ones; the method was immunoSEQ multiplex PCR. This sample has 150,000 to 200,000 clones, with about three quarters found just once. The data originate from a study of cytomegalovirus exposure and HLA in healthy donors. CDR1 and CDR2 (germline): GTSNPN, SVGIG (reference sequence). This CDR3 region has 14 residues. The V and J ends lost 3 bases and 4 bases respectively, with 16 bases between them. Sequencing was carried out using PBMCs. The receptor was isolated from a female donor in good health and CMV-seronegative. This rearrangement joins TRBV30 to TRBJ2-7; possible D gene TRBD1, 5 bases. CDR3 sequence reads: CAWRSAGSSYEQYF. DNA of the CDR3: TGTGCCTGGAGATCGGCAGGGTCGTCGTACGAGCAGTACTTC.